This entry lists 29 T cell receptor beta chains sequenced from one sample in a study of cytomegalovirus exposure and HLA in healthy donors. PCR primers comprised 60 Vbeta and 13 Jbeta primers. Only in-frame clones appear in the TCRdb table, and some are missing; sequencing was by immunoSEQ multiplex PCR. Among some 140,000 clones listed, more than 75% were seen once. The sample taken for sequencing was PBMCs. These TCRs come from a man aged 25 to 40 in good health and CMV-seronegative.

The V call is TRBV6-4, the J call TRBJ2-3; D gene uncertain. The CDR3 extends over 13 amino acids. CDR1 and CDR2 from the germline V gene are MRHNA and SNTAGT. V was pared by 0 bases and J by 3 bases, with 4 bases between. The CDR3 region has the DNA TGTGCCAGCAGTGACTCGACTACAGATACGCAGTATTTT. This encodes CASSDSTTDTQYF.

This chain joins TRBV27 and TRBJ2-1, with a weak D call TRBD1 (5 bases). The CDR3 covers 15 residues. Per the germline V gene, CDR1 is MNHEY and CDR2 is SMNVEV (reference sequence). The V gene lost 7 bases and the J gene lost 4 bases, with 17 bases spanning the gap. Here the CDR3 DNA reads TGTGCCAGCACCCATTCCCAGGGATCATACAATGAGCAGTTCTTC. It encodes CASTHSQGSYNEQFF.

The table lists this clone with a few counts. V and J are TRBV11-3 and TRBJ1-5, with D possibly matching TRBD1 (5 bases). The V gene lost 3 bases and the J gene lost 4 bases, with 10 bases spanning the gap. The CDR3 sequence is 14 residues long. Germline V CDR1 and CDR2: SGHNT, YENEEA. This CDR3 reads CASSLGGVNQPQHF. As DNA, the CDR3 is TGTGCCAGCAGCTTGGGGGGGGTAAATCAGCCCCAGCATTTT.

Points on this clone: One end of the junction varies from germline; a read error may be responsible. V and J are TRBV7-9 and TRBJ1-3; D perhaps matches TRBD1 (5 bases). There are 12 residues in the CDR3. Germline V CDR1 and CDR2: SEHNR, FQNEAQ (reference sequence). The CDR3 region has the DNA TGTTCCAGCAGCATGGACAGAAACACCATATATTTT. Translated: CSSSMDRNTIYF.

The chain links TRBV29-1 to TRBJ2-2, with 9 bases that match TRBD1. CDR1 SQVTM and CDR2 ANQGSEA come from the germline V gene. This CDR3 is 13 amino acids long. Trimming at V came to 5 bases and at J to 7 bases, leaving 5 bases not matched to a gene. The CDR3 DNA reads TGCAGCGTTCAACAGGGGGCGGGCGGGGAGCTGTTTTTT. Residues: CSVQQGAGGELFF.

The gene calls are TRBV7-9 and TRBJ2-3, with a weak D call TRBD2 (6 bases). Trimming pared 3 bases from V and 6 bases from J, leaving 16 bases between. This CDR3 has 15 residues. Germline V lookup: CDR1 SEHNR, CDR2 FQNEAQ (reference sequence). The CDR3 DNA reads as TGTGCCAGCAGCTTCGGCGGGATAGTATCGGATACGCAGTATTTT. This gives the protein CASSFGGIVSDTQYF.

The chain combines TRBV19 with TRBJ2-3; TRBD2 aligns across 12 bases. The V segment lost 5 bases and the J segment 1 base; nucleotides outside the gene matches: 4. CDR1 LNHDA and CDR2 SQIVND come from the germline V gene (reference sequence). The CDR3 contains 16 residues. The CDR3 nucleotides read TGTGCCAGTAGTCGACGGACTAGCGGGGGCACAGATACGCAGTATTTT. Amino acids: CASSRRTSGGTDTQYF.

This chain links TRBV7-2 with TRBJ2-1; D is ambiguous. Trimming stripped 7 bases from V and 9 bases from J, with 16 bases between. The CDR3 has 13 amino acids. Germline assignment: CDR1 SGHTA and CDR2 FQGNSA. CDR3 nucleotide sequence: TGTGCCAGCACCTTGCAACGGTTCTCTGAGCAGTTCTTC. This gives the protein CASTLQRFSEQFF.

This clone was counted once. The chain is built from TRBV9 and TRBJ2-5; 10 positions agree with TRBD1. This CDR3 contains 16 residues. Germline V gene data show CDR1 as SGDLS and CDR2 as YYNGEE. V was pared by 0 bases and J by 5 bases, with 7 bases of the junction left unmatched. The chain's CDR3 is CASSVGSGQGGETQYF. The DNA for the CDR3 is TGTGCCAGCAGCGTAGGATCCGGACAGGGGGGGGAGACCCAGTACTTC. Combining the CDR3 with reference TRBV9 and TRBJ2-5 gives the whole variable domain DSGVTQTPKHLITATGQRVTLRCSPRSGDLSVYWYQQSLDQGLQFLIQYYNGEERAKGNILERFSAQQFPDLHSELNLSSLELGDSALYFCASSVGSGQGGETQYFGPGTRLLVL.

The chain has TRBV11-3 and TRBJ2-7; TRBD2 aligns across 13 bases. Unmatched junction bases numbered 3, after V lost 4 bases and J lost 3 bases. In germline, CDR1 is SGHNT, CDR2 YENEEA. This CDR3 comprises 15 residues. The CDR3 loop reads CASSSRTSGGYEQYF. CDR3 nucleotides: TGTGCCAGCAGCTCTCGGACTAGCGGGGGCTACGAGCAGTACTTC.

V usage is TRBV19 and J usage is TRBJ1-5; possible D gene TRBD1, 5 bases. In germline, CDR1 is LNHDA, CDR2 SQIVND (reference sequence). CDR3 length equals 15 residues. Deletions cut 6 bases from V and 2 bases from J, with 14 bases between. The CDR3 DNA reads TGTGCCAGTAGCGATCAGGGCTTGCGCAATCAGCCCCAGCATTTT. Encoded protein: CASSDQGLRNQPQHF.

The chain links TRBV9 to TRBJ2-4; possible D gene TRBD2, 5 bases. CDR1 and CDR2 (germline): SGDLS, YYNGEE. The CDR3 runs to 14 residues. V dropped 0 bases and J dropped 7 bases, with 11 bases sitting between them. The CDR3 sequence: CASSVVAGGNIQYF. For the CDR3, the DNA is TGTGCCAGCAGCGTAGTGGCAGGCGGGAACATTCAGTACTTC.

V and J are TRBV13 and TRBJ1-2; 7 bases fit TRBD1. With 6 bases clipped from V and 8 bases from J, the junction kept 15 bases outside the gene matches. Germline V gives CDR1 PRHDT, CDR2 FYEKMQ (reference sequence). The CDR3 consists of 15 residues. The CDR3 bases are TGTGCCAGCAGTCCTTACAGGGGAGTCGGGAGAGGCTACACCTTC. It is translated as CASSPYRGVGRGYTF.

The genes are TRBV7-9 and TRBJ2-1, with a possible D match to TRBD1 (5 bases). The CDR3 runs to 15 residues. V lost 5 bases and J 0 bases, leaving 11 bases between the germline ends. Per the germline V gene, CDR1 is SEHNR and CDR2 is FQNEAQ (reference sequence). For the CDR3, the DNA is TGTGCCAGCAGCCGAACAGGAATCTCCTACAATGAGCAGTTCTTC. Its protein is CASSRTGISYNEQFF. The variable domain in full, with the rest retrieved from reference TRBV7-9 and TRBJ2-1, is DTGVSQNPRHKITKRGQNVTFRCDPISEHNRLYWYRQTLGQGPEFLTYFQNEAQLEKSRLLSDRFSAERPKGSFSTLEIQRTEQGDSAMYLCASSRTGISYNEQFFGPGTRLTVL.

This clone was observed a few times. V is TRBV11-2 and J is TRBJ1-1; 11 bases are shared with TRBD1. V lost 5 bases, J lost 1 base, and 6 bases stayed unmatched. The V gene's germline CDR1 is SGHAT and CDR2 FQNNGV. CDR3 length: 16 residues. CDR3 DNA sequence: TGTGCCAGCAGCGTAGGGACAGGGGGTCGGAACACTGAAGCTTTCTTT. This gives the protein CASSVGTGGRNTEAFF.

The chain combines TRBV28 with TRBJ1-4; 9 bases are a match to TRBD1. The CDR3 contains 15 residues. The V gene end was trimmed by 2 bases and the J gene end by 7 bases; junction bases not matched to a gene: 5. Germline loops: CDR1 MDHEN, CDR2 SYDVKM. CDR3 nucleotides: TGTGCCAGCAGTTTAGGCGGGACAGGGTTTGAAAAACTGTTTTTT. It specifies CASSLGGTGFEKLFF. The full variable domain, rest sourced from reference TRBV28 and TRBJ1-4, is DVKVTQSSRYLVKRTGEKVFLECVQDMDHENMFWYRQDPGLGLRLIYFSYDVKMKEKGDIPEGYSVSREKKERFSLILESASTNQTSMYLCASSLGGTGFEKLFFGSGTQLSVL.

This chain uses TRBV6-5 with TRBJ2-5, with 8 bases matching TRBD1. The J call is uncertain, as TRBJ2-7 better fits the DNA end. The CDR3 is 14 residues long. Germline values: CDR1 MNHEY, CDR2 SVGAGI. This chain's CDR3 is CASSWDRSTYEQYF. In DNA, the CDR3 is TGTGCCAGCAGTTGGGACAGGAGTACCTACGAGCAGTACTTC.

This clone was counted a few times. This chain joins TRBV18 and TRBJ2-7, with TRBD1 matching over 7 bases. Germline-derived CDR1 and CDR2 are KGHSH and LQKENI. Trimming removed 3 bases from V and 3 bases from J; junction bases left unmatched: 5. CDR3 length equals 14 residues. The CDR3 region has the DNA TGTGCCAGCTCACCTGGGACAGCGGACTACGAGCAGTACTTC. Translated, it gives CASSPGTADYEQYF.

Comments on this clone: A junction end diverges from the germline sequence, so it may reflect a read error. V gene TRBV7-7 combines with J gene TRBJ2-5; maybe TRBD2 (5 bases). This CDR3 is built from 13 residues. Germline V CDR1 and CDR2: SSHAT, FNYEAQ (reference sequence). CDR3 sequence reads: CASSLTGSETQYF. CDR3 bases: TGTGCTAGCAGCTTGACGGGGAGTGAGACCCAGTACTTC.

This clone appeared once. CDR3 in DNA: TGCGCCAGCAGCGTGACAGGGGATAGAAATCAGCCCCAGCATTTT. Translating it yields CASSVTGDRNQPQHF. V is TRBV5-1 and J is TRBJ1-5; 8 bases map to TRBD1. Losses at the gene ends were 4 bases for V and 4 bases for J; bases not matched to a gene: 7. The CDR3 is 15 residues long. CDR1 is SGHRS and CDR2 is YFSETQ in the germline V gene.

This clone was counted only a few times. J is TRBJ1-1 and V is TRBV27; 8 positions match TRBD1. V lost 6 bases and J lost 4; bases outside the gene matches: 4. Germline CDR1 MNHEY, CDR2 SMNVEV (reference sequence). This CDR3 contains 13 residues. CDR3 loop: CASRPGGGTEAFF. The CDR3 DNA reads TGTGCCAGCAGACCAGGGGGCGGCACTGAAGCTTTCTTT.

Only a few counts were recorded for this clone. This chain connects TRBV5-1 to TRBJ2-3, with TRBD2 matching over 15 bases. The CDR3 runs to 15 residues. The germline CDR1 and CDR2 sequences are SGHRS and YFSETQ. J lost 6 bases, V lost 7 bases, and 6 bases had no gene match. CDR3 region: CASGLAGGLGDTQYF. The CDR3 nucleotides are TGCGCCAGCGGACTAGCGGGAGGGTTGGGGGATACGCAGTATTTT.

This clone was found a few times. The rearrangement uses TRBV4-1 and TRBJ2-3, with D possibly being TRBD1 (5 bases). Germline CDR1 is MGHRA and CDR2 is YSYEKL. V was cut by 4 bases and J by 4 bases, with 12 bases left in between. CDR3 length: 14 amino acids. CDR3 sequence reads: CASSPSRGADTQYF. For the CDR3, the DNA is TGCGCCAGCAGCCCCTCAAGGGGCGCAGATACGCAGTATTTT.

Concerning this clone: At one end, the junction sequence differs from germline, possibly due to a read error. The rearrangement links TRBV7-9 to TRBJ2-3, with a tentative D call TRBD2 (5 bases). The germline gives CDR1 SEHNR, CDR2 FQNEAQ (reference sequence). There are 11 residues in the CDR3. CDR3 DNA: TGTTCCAGCAGCGCGGGAGATACGCAGTATTTT. Translation gives CSSSAGDTQYF. Using reference TRBV7-9 and TRBJ2-3 for the parts outside the CDR3, the full variable domain is DTGVSQNPRHKITKRGQNVTFRCDPISEHNRLYWYRQTLGQGPEFLTYFQNEAQLEKSRLLSDRFSAERPKGSFSTLEIQRTEQGDSAMYLCSSSAGDTQYFGPGTRLTVL.

This clone was seen just once. This chain uses TRBV7-2 with TRBJ2-1, with D perhaps TRBD1 (6 bases). Germline V gene data show CDR1 as SGHTA and CDR2 as FQGNSA. The CDR3 has 14 residues. The V end was cut by 5 bases, the J end by 7 bases, with 15 bases between. CDR3 protein: CASSTYRDRNEQFF. CDR3 sequence (DNA): TGTGCCAGCAGCACATACAGGGATAGGAATGAGCAGTTCTTC. Drawing the rest from reference TRBV7-2 and TRBJ2-1, the complete variable domain is GAGVSQSPSNKVTEKGKDVELRCDPISGHTALYWYRQSLGQGLEFLIYFQGNSAPDKSGLPSDRFSAERTGGSVSTLTIQRTQQEDSAVYLCASSTYRDRNEQFFGPGTRLTVL.

This rearrangement joins TRBV7-9 to TRBJ2-5; TRBD1 matches at 11 bases. Near its end, the DNA agrees better with TRBJ2-7, so the J call may be wrong. This CDR3 is built from 16 residues. Germline assignment: CDR1 SEHNR and CDR2 FQNEAQ (reference sequence). CDR3 sequence (DNA): TGTGCCAGCAGCCCCAGGGACAGGGGGGAGTTCTACGAGCAGTACTTC. Translation gives CASSPRDRGEFYEQYF.

V gene TRBV27 combines with J gene TRBJ1-1; D ambiguous. V gave up 2 bases and J gave up 3 bases, with 7 bases separating them. The CDR3 is made up of 13 amino acids. The germline V gene encodes CDR1 MNHEY and CDR2 SMNVEV (reference sequence). The CDR3 spells CASSLRRDTEAFF. In nucleotides, the CDR3 is TGTGCCAGCAGTTTACGTCGAGACACTGAAGCTTTCTTT.

This chain connects TRBV7-2 to TRBJ2-7; TRBD2 matches 9 bases. The ends lost 1 base at V and 3 bases at J; junction bases unmatched: 10. CDR1 SGHTA and CDR2 FQGNSA come from the germline V gene. The length of the CDR3 is 17 residues. The CDR3 loop reads CASSLDAAGGFIYEQYF. The CDR3 coding sequence is TGTGCCAGCAGCTTAGATGCGGCGGGAGGGTTCATCTACGAGCAGTACTTC.

The chain carries TRBV5-1 and TRBJ2-1, with a tentative D call TRBD1 (6 bases). The CDR3 is 13 amino acids. V was trimmed by 2 bases and J by 7 bases, leaving 10 bases between them. Per the germline V gene, CDR1 is SGHRS and CDR2 is YFSETQ. The CDR3 sequence: CASSFGTLNEQFF. CDR3 bases: TGCGCCAGCAGCTTCGGGACACTAAATGAGCAGTTCTTC.